Presented here are 25 T cell receptor beta chains from one specimen sequenced in a study of shared clonotypes between healthy human individuals. CD45RO-negative cells were positively selected for CCR7, leaving out terminally differentiated effector memory CD45RA+ cells. Assay used: immunoSEQ multiplex PCR; TCRdb lists only in-frame clones, some missing. This table holds about 2,200,000 clones, about 92% found once. Sequenced sample: naive CD8+ T cells from PBMCs. The receptor source for this set is a man younger than 30 in good health. Some clones in this sample may be carry-over from other donors' samples.

J is TRBJ1-1 and V is TRBV5-4; 9 bases line up with TRBD1. The germline gives CDR1 SGHNT, CDR2 YYREEE (reference sequence). Losses at the gene ends were 4 bases for V and 4 bases for J; bases not matched to a gene: 8. The CDR3 is 15 amino acids. This CDR3 reads CASSPGTGKFTEAFF. The CDR3 DNA reads as TGTGCCAGCAGCCCGGGGACAGGGAAATTCACTGAAGCTTTCTTT.

The genes are TRBV27 and TRBJ2-4, with 9 bases lining up with TRBD1. The CDR3 is made up of 15 amino acids. Germline CDR1 reads MNHEY; CDR2 reads SMNVEV (reference sequence). Unmatched junction bases numbered 6, after V lost 5 bases and J lost 4 bases. CDR3: CASSPPGTGKNIQYF. Written as DNA, the CDR3 is TGTGCCAGCAGTCCCCCAGGGACAGGGAAAAACATTCAGTACTTC.

CDR3 bases: TGTGCCAGCAGTCACCCAAGCGGACACCGGGACAGGGATAACTATGGCTACACCTTC. Amino acids: CASSHPSGHRDRDNYGYTF. The chain has TRBV27 and TRBJ1-2; TRBD1 matches 9 bases. The V gene's germline CDR1 is MNHEY and CDR2 SMNVEV (reference sequence). The CDR3 totals 19 residues. V shed 5 bases and J 1 base; nucleotides not matched to a gene: 17.

This sequence joins TRBV9 and TRBJ1-1; 8 bases align to TRBD1. Germline V gene sequence: CDR1 SGDLS, CDR2 YYNGEE. The J segment lost 3 bases and the V segment lost 0 bases, leaving 4 bases of the junction unmatched. There are 15 residues in the CDR3. The CDR3 coding sequence is TGTGCCAGCAGCGTAGCTAGGACAGGGCACACTGAAGCTTTCTTT. Its protein product is CASSVARTGHTEAFF.

The J gene is TRBJ1-5, the V gene TRBV7-8, with no clear D. This CDR3 has 14 amino acids. Trimming cost V 5 bases and J 2 bases, with 10 bases left between them. CDR1 is SGHVS and CDR2 is FQNEAQ in the germline V gene. The CDR3 DNA is TGTGCCAGCAGCCCCCCGGGCCGCAATCAGCCCCAGCATTTT. The encoded protein is CASSPPGRNQPQHF.

The rearrangement joins TRBV9 to TRBJ2-3; D call uncertain. Germline CDR1 and CDR2: SGDLS and YYNGEE. Trimming removed 0 bases at V and 2 bases at J, with 10 bases between. The CDR3 totals 15 residues. For the CDR3, the DNA is TGTGCCAGCAGCGTAGAGTTTGCTGCCACAGATACGCAGTATTTT. Its protein product is CASSVEFAATDTQYF.

The gene calls are TRBV4-1 and TRBJ2-7; maybe TRBD1 (6 bases). Germline V lookup: CDR1 MGHRA, CDR2 YSYEKL. The CDR3 spans 16 residues. Trimming stripped 2 bases from V and 4 bases from J, with 18 bases between. CDR3: CASSQRGPGQSYEQYF. CDR3 DNA: TGCGCCAGCAGCCAAAGGGGCCCGGGACAAAGTTACGAGCAGTACTTC.

The V and J genes are TRBV28 and TRBJ1-2, with D maybe TRBD1 (5 bases). The CDR3 is 14 residues long. Trimming removed 3 bases at V and 5 bases at J, with 13 bases between. The germline V gene has CDR1 MDHEN and CDR2 SYDVKM. CDR3 region: CASSLIGDQYGYTF. The CDR3, as DNA: TGTGCCAGCAGTTTGATAGGGGACCAATATGGCTACACCTTC.

This chain links TRBV4-3 with TRBJ2-1; D unresolved. Germline assignment: CDR1 LGHNA and CDR2 YSLEER. The germline V and J ends were trimmed by 2 bases and 0 bases, with 11 bases remaining between them. The CDR3 has 16 residues. The CDR3 is CASSQNWRSSYNEQFF. CDR3 nucleotides: TGCGCCAGCAGCCAAAATTGGAGAAGCTCCTACAATGAGCAGTTCTTC.

This chain uses TRBV7-8 with TRBJ1-4; D ambiguous. The CDR3 spans 18 residues. Trimming removed 5 bases from V and 0 bases from J, with 19 bases in between. CDR1 SGHVS and CDR2 FQNEAQ come from the germline V gene. For the CDR3, the DNA is TGTGCCAGCAGCCCTGAAATCGGCCTACTTGCAACTAATGAAAAACTGTTTTTT. Encoded protein: CASSPEIGLLATNEKLFF.

A word on this clone: Within the sample, other DNA sequences also encode this same CDR3. The CDR3 reads CASSFGWGEQFF. CDR3 in DNA: TGTGCCAGCAGTTTCGGTTGGGGGGAGCAGTTCTTC. The chain employs TRBV28 and TRBJ2-1; D is possibly TRBD1 or TRBD2 (5 bases each). With 3 bases removed from V and 10 bases from J, the gap between germline ends came to 10 bases. The germline CDR1 and CDR2 sequences are MDHEN and SYDVKM. The CDR3 contains 12 residues. Full variable domain (outside the CDR3, taken from reference TRBV28 and TRBJ2-1): DVKVTQSSRYLVKRTGEKVFLECVQDMDHENMFWYRQDPGLGLRLIYFSYDVKMKEKGDIPEGYSVSREKKERFSLILESASTNQTSMYLCASSFGWGEQFFGPGTRLTVL.

This clone was seen only once. The chain uses TRBV4-3 and TRBJ2-7; TRBD2 might be the D (6 bases). The CDR3 has 16 residues. Germline CDR1 is LGHNA and CDR2 is YSLEER. V gave up 0 bases and J gave up 6 bases, with 18 bases separating them. CDR3 in amino acids: CASSQDRRGQESEQYF. The DNA of the CDR3 is TGCGCCAGCAGCCAAGATAGGAGGGGCCAGGAAAGCGAGCAGTACTTC.

V is TRBV7-9 and J is TRBJ1-1; no clear D. The length of the CDR3 is 12 residues. From germline, CDR1 is SEHNR and CDR2 FQNEAQ (reference sequence). The germline V and J ends were trimmed by 4 bases and 7 bases, with 10 bases remaining between them. The CDR3 bases are TGTGCCAGCAGCTCTGAAGGGTTTGAAGCTTTCTTT. Its protein is CASSSEGFEAFF.

The chain recombines TRBV29-1 with TRBJ2-1, with 8 bases fitting TRBD2. J was trimmed by 3 bases and V by 3 bases; bases with no gene match: 13. Per germline, CDR1 SQVTM and CDR2 ANQGSEA. The CDR3 has 17 amino acids. The CDR3: CSVEKGLAGLYYNEQFF. The DNA of the CDR3 is TGCAGCGTTGAGAAGGGGTTAGCGGGATTGTACTACAATGAGCAGTTCTTC.

CDR3 protein: CASRRQGYNEQFF. In DNA form, the CDR3 reads TGTGCCAGCCGCAGACAGGGCTACAATGAGCAGTTCTTC. The V call is TRBV2, the J call TRBJ2-1, with 7 bases fitting TRBD1. This CDR3 has 13 residues. J was trimmed by 3 bases and V by 8 bases; bases with no gene match: 4. Germline assignment: CDR1 SNHLY and CDR2 FYNNEI.

V gene TRBV4-2 combines with J gene TRBJ1-5; the D is unclear. Germline values: CDR1 LGHNA, CDR2 YNFKEQ. This CDR3 has 16 amino acids. V lost 1 base to trimming and J lost 3 bases, with 13 bases between them. The CDR3 here is CASSQGSGFINQPQHF. As DNA, the CDR3 is TGTGCCAGCAGCCAAGGTTCAGGTTTCATCAATCAGCCCCAGCATTTT.

The chain couples TRBV4-2 to TRBJ2-7; D possibly matches TRBD1 or TRBD2 (6 bases each). Per the germline V gene, CDR1 is LGHNA and CDR2 is YNFKEQ. The V end was cut by 0 bases, the J end by 7 bases, with 13 bases between. The CDR3 contains 14 residues. CDR3: CASSQDPGAREQYF. The CDR3 nucleotides are TGTGCCAGCAGCCAAGATCCGGGGGCAAGGGAGCAGTACTTC.

This clone was observed a handful of times. The CDR3 region is CASCCGALTGYTF. The DNA of the CDR3 is TGTGCCAGCTGCTGTGGAGCCCTCACTGGCTACACCTTC. The V call is TRBV2, the J call TRBJ1-2; D gene unclear. V gave up 8 bases and J gave up 7 bases, with 17 bases separating them. Germline values: CDR1 SNHLY, CDR2 FYNNEI. CDR3 size: 13 residues. The full variable domain, completed using reference TRBV2 and TRBJ1-2, is EPEVTQTPSHQVTQMGQEVILRCVPISNHLYFYWYRQILGQKVEFLVSFYNNEISEKSEIFDDQFSVERPDGSNFTLKIRSTKLEDSAMYFCASCCGALTGYTFGSGTRLTVV.

This clone was observed a single time. The chain carries TRBV9 and TRBJ2-3, with TRBD2 as a possible D gene (5 bases). The CDR3 consists of 16 residues. V was shortened by 0 bases and J by 2 bases, with 13 bases between the two germline ends. CDR1 and CDR2 from the germline V gene are SGDLS and YYNGEE. In nucleotides, the CDR3 is TGTGCCAGCAGCGTAGGTTCAAGCGGTAACACAGATACGCAGTATTTT. This gives the protein CASSVGSSGNTDTQYF.

V gene TRBV6-5 combines with J gene TRBJ2-2, with unresolved D. This CDR3 is built from 14 residues. Germline V gene sequence: CDR1 MNHEY, CDR2 SVGAGI. V lost 4 bases, J lost 5 bases, and 11 bases lay in between. CDR3 sequence: CASSFTIGTGELFF. The CDR3, as DNA: TGTGCCAGCAGTTTCACTATCGGTACCGGGGAGCTGTTTTTT.

The chain carries TRBV6-5 and TRBJ2-1, with TRBD2 matching 8 bases. With V trimmed by 1 base and J by 7 bases, 6 bases remained unmatched. The CDR3 runs to 15 residues. CDR1 MNHEY and CDR2 SVGAGI come from the germline V gene. The CDR3 DNA sequence: TGTGCCAGCAGTTACTATCGGGAGGGCCTTAATGAGCAGTTCTTC. Its translation is CASSYYREGLNEQFF.

The gene calls are TRBV27 and TRBJ1-1, with a possible D match to TRBD1 (5 bases). Germline-derived CDR1 and CDR2 are MNHEY and SMNVEV (reference sequence). The CDR3 contains 15 residues. Trimming cost V 0 bases and J 4 bases, with 12 bases left between them. CDR3 amino acids: CASSLSAAGPTEAFF. Written as DNA, the CDR3 is TGTGCCAGCAGTTTATCCGCCGCGGGACCCACTGAAGCTTTCTTT.

The gene calls are TRBV7-8 and TRBJ1-2, with 9 bases matching TRBD1. This CDR3 is built from 15 residues. The junction had 8 bases not matched to a gene; V was cut back by 5 bases and J by 4 bases. Germline CDR1 and CDR2: SGHVS and FQNEAQ. The CDR3 protein is CASSLRGQGLYGYTF. The CDR3 nucleotides are TGTGCCAGCAGCCTAAGGGGACAGGGTCTCTATGGCTACACCTTC.

J is TRBJ2-4 and V is TRBV6-1; possibly TRBD1 for D (5 bases). V shed 7 bases and J shed 0 bases, with 13 bases lying between them. This CDR3 region has 15 residues. Germline-derived CDR1 and CDR2 are MNHNS and SASEGT. The CDR3 loop reads CASTKGFPAKNIQYF. As DNA, the CDR3 is TGTGCCAGCACGAAGGGGTTCCCAGCCAAAAACATTCAGTACTTC.

This chain uses TRBV5-1 with TRBJ1-5; D possibly corresponds to TRBD1 (5 bases). This CDR3 is built from 15 residues. Trimming removed 1 base at V and 7 bases at J, with 15 bases between. The V gene's germline CDR1 is SGHRS and CDR2 YFSETQ. CDR3 region: CASSLLGDFRQPQHF. CDR3 nucleotide sequence: TGCGCCAGCAGCTTGCTCGGGGACTTCAGACAGCCCCAGCATTTT.